A selection of T cell receptor beta chains follows, all from one sample in a study of blood T cell repertoires in COVID-19. The method was immunoSEQ multiplex PCR; TCRdb's version includes in-frame clones alone and lacks a portion of them. The sample records about 190,000 clones, 88% being singletons. The specimen was peripheral blood. Receptors originate from a woman aged 35 to 49 who had recovered from COVID-19. Each CDR3 is given with its conserved first and last residue. The D gene is left open where the match is weak. Clone sizes are given selectively: once, few, many, or a class where the clone is expanded.

TRBV11-2,TRBJ1-2,-,-,TGTGCCAGCAGCTTGAAATCAGGCAGCTATGGCTACACCTTC,CASSLKSGSYGYTF
TRBV6-2/TRBV6-3,TRBJ1-1,-,-,TGTGCCAGCAGTTACTCGTGGTCAGAGAACACTGAAGCTTTCTTT,CASSYSWSENTEAFF
TRBV3-1/TRBV3-2,TRBJ2-1,-,TRBD1,TGTGCCAGCAGCCTTACACGGACAGGGGAGCAGTTCTTC,CASSLTRTGEQFF
TRBV4-1,TRBJ1-2,-,TRBD1,TGCGCCAGCAGCCCGATGTGGACAGGGGATAACTATGGCTACACCTTC,CASSPMWTGDNYGYTF
TRBV5-1,TRBJ2-1,-,TRBD1,TGCGCCAGCAGCTTGGGTGGACAGGGACAGGATGAGCAGTTCTTC,CASSLGGQGQDEQFF
TRBV20-1,TRBJ1-2,-,TRBD1,TGCAGGGCACAGGGGGCGCACGGCTACACCTTC,CRAQGAHGYTF
TRBV7-9,TRBJ2-7,-,TRBD2,TGTGCCAGCAGCTCGGGGGAGGGAACCTACGAGCAGTACTTC,CASSSGEGTYEQYF
TRBV6-5,TRBJ2-5,-,TRBD1,TGTGCCAGCAGGCTACAGGGGGGAGAGACCCAGTACTTC,CASRLQGGETQYF
TRBV19,TRBJ1-5,-,-,TGTGCCAGTAGTCTTAGCTACAATCAGCCCCAGCATTTT,CASSLSYNQPQHF
TRBV6-4,TRBJ1-1,few,-,TGTGCCAGCAGTGAGAGGGAGAACACTGAAGCTTTCTTT,CASSERENTEAFF
TRBV6-5,TRBJ1-1,-,TRBD1,TGTGCCAGCAGTTTGACAGGGGAAGAGACTGAAGCTTTCTTT,CASSLTGEETEAFF
TRBV18,TRBJ2-7,-,-,TGTGCCAGCTCACCACCGGGCAGGGGTAGCTCCTACGAGCAGTACTTC,CASSPPGRGSSYEQYF
TRBV20-1,TRBJ2-7,-,TRBD2,TGCAGTGCTAGTGGGGGAACAGCGGGGCCGTCCCGCGAGCAGTACTTC,CSASGGTAGPSREQYF
TRBV29-1,TRBJ2-2,-,-,TGCAGCGTTGACGCGACCGGGGAGCTGTTTTTT,CSVDATGELFF
TRBV6-6,TRBJ1-6,-,-,TGTGCCAGCAGTTACGGGCGAGGAGGACATAATTCACCCCTCCACTTT,CASSYGRGGHNSPLHF
TRBV2,TRBJ2-5,-,-,TGTGCCAGCAGTGATGTCATGGACAGCAGAACATTCCAAGAGACCCAGTACTTC,CASSDVMDSRTFQETQYF
TRBV27,TRBJ1-1,once,-,TGTGCCAGCAGTTTTGGTAGGGGGTTTGAAGCTTTCTTT,CASSFGRGFEAFF
TRBV28,TRBJ1-5,-,TRBD1,TGTGCCAGCCATACAGGGGTCTGGAGCAATCAGCCCCAGCATTTT,CASHTGVWSNQPQHF
TRBV5-4,TRBJ2-3,-,-,TGTGCCAGCAGCACGTCTAGCAGGCACAGCACAGATACGCAGTATTTT,CASSTSSRHSTDTQYF
TRBV30,TRBJ1-2,-,TRBD1,TGTGCCTGGACCGATGGACAGGGCGGTGGCTACACCTTC,CAWTDGQGGGYTF
TRBV28,TRBJ1-3,-,-,TGTGCCAGCAGTTTCCAGGGTCCCACCAACTCTGGAAACACCATATATTTT,CASSFQGPTNSGNTIYF
TRBV6-6,TRBJ1-1,-,-,TGTGCCGCTTCAAGCCCCGACAGAAAAGCTTTCTTT,CAASSPDRKAFF
TRBV6-5,TRBJ1-1,-,TRBD1,TGTGCCAGCAGTTACCCACAGGGGGAAGCTTTCTTT,CASSYPQGEAFF
TRBV7-2,TRBJ2-7,-,TRBD2,TGTGCCAGCACCCGGGGGGGGAGGGCCGTCGACGAGCAGTACTTC,CASTRGGRAVDEQYF
TRBV11-3,TRBJ1-1,once,-,TGTGCCAGCAGCTTTAGTAACGGGGCTGAAGCTTTCTTT,CASSFSNGAEAFF
TRBV30,TRBJ2-1,-,-,TGTGCCTGGGCAGGCCTGAGCGGCAACTACAATGAGCAGTTCTTC,CAWAGLSGNYNEQFF
TRBV20-1,TRBJ2-1,-,TRBD2,TGCAGTGCTAGTTCTACTAGCGGTTACAATGAGCAGTTCTTC,CSASSTSGYNEQFF
TRBV19,TRBJ2-1,once,TRBD2,TGTGCCAGTATCCCTAGATTGAGCGGGCGGGAGAGGGATGAGCAGTTCTTC,CASIPRLSGRERDEQFF
TRBV3-1/TRBV3-2,TRBJ2-7,-,TRBD1,TGTGCCAGCAGCCATGGGACAGGGGGCTTTAGCGAGCAGTACTTC,CASSHGTGGFSEQYF
TRBV19,TRBJ2-7,-,TRBD2,TGTGCCAGTAGTATCGGGACTAGCGGGAAAGAGCAGTACTTC,CASSIGTSGKEQYF
TRBV6-1,TRBJ2-7,-,TRBD2,TGTGCCAGCAGTGATATCAGAGGAGCGGGAGATGCCGAGCAGTACTTC,CASSDIRGAGDAEQYF
TRBV3-1/TRBV3-2,TRBJ2-1,-,TRBD2,TGTGCCAGCAGCGAGCCGGGGGGGGCGTACAATGAGCAGTTCTTC,CASSEPGGAYNEQFF
TRBV27,TRBJ2-6,-,-,TGTGCCAGCACCCCCTCCCCCTCTGGGGCCAACGTCCTGACTTTC,CASTPSPSGANVLTF
TRBV6-5,TRBJ2-7,-,TRBD2,TGTGCCAGCGCCGCTAGCGGGACCTACGAGCAGTACTTC,CASAASGTYEQYF
TRBV29-1,TRBJ2-3,-,-,TGCAGCGTTGTTGACCCCAGGGGTAACACAGATACGCAGTATTTT,CSVVDPRGNTDTQYF
TRBV13,TRBJ2-1,-,TRBD2,TGTGCCAGCAGCTTAGATATCAGCGGGAGGGCCGACAATGAGCAGTTCTTC,CASSLDISGRADNEQFF
TRBV5-1,TRBJ1-4,-,-,TGCGCCAGCAGCTCACTGGGGGCCCTTAATGAAAAACTGTTTTTT,CASSSLGALNEKLFF
TRBV27,TRBJ2-5,-,TRBD2,TGTGCCAGCAGTCCCGGATATAGCGGGACAGAGACCCAGTACTTC,CASSPGYSGTETQYF
TRBV6-5,TRBJ1-1,few,-,TGTGCCAGTGTGGGACATACCGACATGAACACTGAAGCTTTCTTT,CASVGHTDMNTEAFF
TRBV5-8,TRBJ2-7,-,-,TGTGCCAGCAGCACGGGACTCATTTACGAGCAGTACTTC,CASSTGLIYEQYF
TRBV10-3,TRBJ2-5,-,TRBD2,TGTGCCATCAGTGAGGGACTAGCGGGTTATGAGACCCAGTACTTC,CAISEGLAGYETQYF
TRBV5-5,TRBJ1-1,-,TRBD1,TGTGCCAGCAGACCCGGGACAGGGGGTATGAACACTGAAGCTTTCTTT,CASRPGTGGMNTEAFF
TRBV4-1,TRBJ2-3,-,TRBD2,TGCGCCAGCAGCCAAGATGAGGGGAGGGCAGATACGCAGTATTTT,CASSQDEGRADTQYF
TRBV7-8,TRBJ2-3,-,TRBD2,TGTGCCAGTGAACCGGGAGGAGGCACGCAGTATTTT,CASEPGGGTQYF
TRBV28,TRBJ1-4,few,-,TGTGCCAGCAGTTTCTTACAGGGAACTAATGAAAAACTGTTTTTT,CASSFLQGTNEKLFF
TRBV7-6,TRBJ2-1,few,TRBD2,TGTGCCAGCAGCTCGACTAGCGGGAGGGCCGTTAATGAGCAGTTCTTC,CASSSTSGRAVNEQFF
TRBV29-1,TRBJ1-2,-,TRBD1,TGCAGCGTAGACCGACAGGGCTGGGACTATGGCTACACCTTC,CSVDRQGWDYGYTF